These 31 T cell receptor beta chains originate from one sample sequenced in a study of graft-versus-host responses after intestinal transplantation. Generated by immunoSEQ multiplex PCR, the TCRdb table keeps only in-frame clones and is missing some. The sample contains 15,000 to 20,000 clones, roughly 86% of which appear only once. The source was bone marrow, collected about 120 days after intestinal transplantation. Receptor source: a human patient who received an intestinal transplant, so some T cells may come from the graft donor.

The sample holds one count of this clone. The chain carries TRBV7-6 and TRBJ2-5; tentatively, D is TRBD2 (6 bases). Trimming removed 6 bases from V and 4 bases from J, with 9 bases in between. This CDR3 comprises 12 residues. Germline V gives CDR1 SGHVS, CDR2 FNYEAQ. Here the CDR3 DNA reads TGTGCCAGCAGTTCTAGCGTAGAGACCCAGTACTTC. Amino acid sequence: CASSSSVETQYF. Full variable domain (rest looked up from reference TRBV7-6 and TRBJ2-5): GAGVSQSPRYKVTKRGQDVALRCDPISGHVSLYWYRQALGQGPEFLTYFNYEAQQDKSGLPNDRFSAERPEGSISTLTIQRTEQRDSAMYRCASSSSVETQYFGPGTRLLVL.

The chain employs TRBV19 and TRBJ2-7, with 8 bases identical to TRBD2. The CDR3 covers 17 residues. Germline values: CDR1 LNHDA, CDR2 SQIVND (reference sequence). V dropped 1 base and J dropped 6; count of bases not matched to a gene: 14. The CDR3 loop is CASSIASTGTRSSEQYF. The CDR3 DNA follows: TGTGCCAGTAGTATAGCCTCAACCGGGACTAGGTCTTCCGAGCAGTACTTC.

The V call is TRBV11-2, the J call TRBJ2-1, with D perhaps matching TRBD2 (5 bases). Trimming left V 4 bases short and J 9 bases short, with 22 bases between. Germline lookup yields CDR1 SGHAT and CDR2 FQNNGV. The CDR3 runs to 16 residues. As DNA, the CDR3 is TGTGCCAGCAGCTCCAAAGACTACCCCGACTGGGGTGAGCAGTTCTTC. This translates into CASSSKDYPDWGEQFF.

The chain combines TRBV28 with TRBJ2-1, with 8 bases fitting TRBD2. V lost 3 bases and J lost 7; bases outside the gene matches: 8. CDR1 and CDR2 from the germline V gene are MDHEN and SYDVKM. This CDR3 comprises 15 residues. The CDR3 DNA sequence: TGTGCCAGCAGTTTCCCCCAGGGACTAGAAAATGAGCAGTTCTTC. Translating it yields CASSFPQGLENEQFF.

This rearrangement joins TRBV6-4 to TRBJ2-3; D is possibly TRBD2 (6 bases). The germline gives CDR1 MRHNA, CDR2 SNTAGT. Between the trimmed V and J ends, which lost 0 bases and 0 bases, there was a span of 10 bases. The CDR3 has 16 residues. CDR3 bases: TGTGCCAGCAGTGACTCGGCGGGATCTAGCACAGATACGCAGTATTTT. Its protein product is CASSDSAGSSTDTQYF.

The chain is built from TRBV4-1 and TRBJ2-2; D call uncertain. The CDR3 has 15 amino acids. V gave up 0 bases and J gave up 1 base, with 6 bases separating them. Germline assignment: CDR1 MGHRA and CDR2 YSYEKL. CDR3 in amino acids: CASSQDTRNTGELFF. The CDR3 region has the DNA TGCGCCAGCAGCCAAGATACGAGGAACACCGGGGAGCTGTTTTTT.

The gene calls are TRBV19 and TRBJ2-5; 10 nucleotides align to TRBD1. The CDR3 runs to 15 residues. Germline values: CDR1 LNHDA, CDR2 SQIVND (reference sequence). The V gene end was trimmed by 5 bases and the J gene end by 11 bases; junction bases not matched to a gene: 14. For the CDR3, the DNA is TGTGCCAGTAGTCCCCGGACAGGGGGGTTTTGGGAGCAGTACTTC. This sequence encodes CASSPRTGGFWEQYF.

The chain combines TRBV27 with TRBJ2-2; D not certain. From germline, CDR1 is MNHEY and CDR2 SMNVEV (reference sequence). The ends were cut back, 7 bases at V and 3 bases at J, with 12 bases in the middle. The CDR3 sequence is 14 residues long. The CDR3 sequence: CASKLSPDTGELFF. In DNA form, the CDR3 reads TGTGCCAGCAAATTAAGTCCGGACACCGGGGAGCTGTTTTTT.

CDR3: CASSFPGNTEAFF. CDR3 DNA sequence: TGTGCCAGCAGTTTCCCGGGGAACACTGAAGCTTTCTTT. The J gene is TRBJ1-1, the V gene TRBV28; D is uncertain. The CDR3 is 13 amino acids. Germline CDR1 MDHEN, CDR2 SYDVKM. Deletions cut 3 bases from V and 1 base from J, with 6 bases between.

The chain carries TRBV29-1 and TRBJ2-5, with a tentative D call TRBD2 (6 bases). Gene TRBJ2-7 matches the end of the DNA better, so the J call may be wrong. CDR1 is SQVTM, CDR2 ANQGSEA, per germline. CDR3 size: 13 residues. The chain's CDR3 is CSVGAGPSYEQYF. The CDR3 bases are TGCAGCGTTGGCGCGGGGCCGAGCTACGAGCAGTACTTC.

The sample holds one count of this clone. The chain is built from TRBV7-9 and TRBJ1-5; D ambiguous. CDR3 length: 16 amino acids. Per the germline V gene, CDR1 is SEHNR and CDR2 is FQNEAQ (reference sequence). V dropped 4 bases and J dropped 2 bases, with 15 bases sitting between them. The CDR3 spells CASSSSSLRGNQPQHF. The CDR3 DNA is TGTGCCAGCAGCTCTTCCTCGCTGAGGGGCAATCAGCCCCAGCATTTT.

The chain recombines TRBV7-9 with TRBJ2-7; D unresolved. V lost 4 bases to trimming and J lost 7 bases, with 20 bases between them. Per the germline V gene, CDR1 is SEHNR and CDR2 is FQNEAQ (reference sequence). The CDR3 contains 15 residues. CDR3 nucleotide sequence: TGTGCCAGCAGCTCCTTAGAGGTCCCTTTACGGGAGCAGTACTTC. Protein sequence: CASSSLEVPLREQYF.

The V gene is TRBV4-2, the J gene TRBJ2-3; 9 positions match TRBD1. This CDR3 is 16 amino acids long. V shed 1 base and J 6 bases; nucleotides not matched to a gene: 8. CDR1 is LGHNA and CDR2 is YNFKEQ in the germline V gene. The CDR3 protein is CASSQAAGTGRDTQYF. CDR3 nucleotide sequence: TGTGCCAGCAGCCAAGCCGCCGGGACAGGGAGGGATACGCAGTATTTT.

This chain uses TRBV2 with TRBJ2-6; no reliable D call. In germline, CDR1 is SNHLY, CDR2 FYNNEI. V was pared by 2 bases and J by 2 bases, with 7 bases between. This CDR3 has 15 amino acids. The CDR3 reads CASSEPVPGANVLTF. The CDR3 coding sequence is TGTGCCAGCAGTGAACCCGTCCCTGGGGCCAACGTCCTGACTTTC.

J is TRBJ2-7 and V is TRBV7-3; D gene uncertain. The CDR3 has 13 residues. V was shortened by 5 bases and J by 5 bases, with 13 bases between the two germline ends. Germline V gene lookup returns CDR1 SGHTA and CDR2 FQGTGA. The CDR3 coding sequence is TGTGCCAGCAGCCCTGGCGGACGTAACGAGCAGTACTTC. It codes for CASSPGGRNEQYF.

CDR3 loop: CSVETGYGYTF. For the CDR3, the DNA is TGCAGCGTTGAAACTGGCTATGGCTACACCTTC. The chain couples TRBV29-1 to TRBJ1-2; D is uncertain. The CDR3 sequence is 11 residues long. The germline gives CDR1 SQVTM, CDR2 ANQGSEA. Trimming left V 2 bases short and J 4 bases short, with 5 bases between. Full variable domain (rest looked up from reference TRBV29-1 and TRBJ1-2): SAVISQKPSRDICQRGTSLTIQCQVDSQVTMMFWYRQQPGQSLTLIATANQGSEATYESGFVIDKFPISRPNLTFSTLTVSNMSPEDSSIYLCSVETGYGYTFGSGTRLTVV.

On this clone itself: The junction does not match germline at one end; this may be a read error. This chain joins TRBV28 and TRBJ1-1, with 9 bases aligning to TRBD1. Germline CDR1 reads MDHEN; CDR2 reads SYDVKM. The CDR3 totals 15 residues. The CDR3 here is CASGFYRGRDTEAFF. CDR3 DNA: TGTGCCAGCGGTTTCTACAGGGGGCGAGACACTGAAGCTTTCTTT.

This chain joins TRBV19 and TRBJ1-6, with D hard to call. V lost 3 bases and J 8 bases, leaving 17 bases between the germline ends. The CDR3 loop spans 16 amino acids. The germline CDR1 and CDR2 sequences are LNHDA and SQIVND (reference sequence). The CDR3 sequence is CASSIVTTQGYSPLHF. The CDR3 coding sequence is TGTGCCAGTAGTATTGTGACAACTCAAGGATATTCACCCCTCCACTTT.

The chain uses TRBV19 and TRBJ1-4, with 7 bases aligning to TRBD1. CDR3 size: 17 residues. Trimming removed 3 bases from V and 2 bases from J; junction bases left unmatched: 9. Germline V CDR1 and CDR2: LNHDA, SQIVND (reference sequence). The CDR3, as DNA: TGTGCCAGTAGTATCCTACAGGGGATCGGGACTAATGAAAAACTGTTTTTT. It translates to CASSILQGIGTNEKLFF.

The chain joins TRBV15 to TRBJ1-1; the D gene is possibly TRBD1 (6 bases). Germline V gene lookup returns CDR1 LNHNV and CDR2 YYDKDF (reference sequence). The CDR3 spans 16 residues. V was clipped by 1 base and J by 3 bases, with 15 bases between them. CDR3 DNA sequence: TGTGCCACCAGCAGAGGAATGGGGGCTGTGGACACTGAAGCTTTCTTT. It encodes CATSRGMGAVDTEAFF. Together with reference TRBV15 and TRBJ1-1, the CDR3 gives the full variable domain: DAMVIQNPRYQVTQFGKPVTLSCSQTLNHNVMYWYQQKSSQAPKLLFHYYDKDFNNEADTPDNFQSRRPNTSFCFLDIRSPGLGDTAMYLCATSRGMGAVDTEAFFGQGTRLTVV.

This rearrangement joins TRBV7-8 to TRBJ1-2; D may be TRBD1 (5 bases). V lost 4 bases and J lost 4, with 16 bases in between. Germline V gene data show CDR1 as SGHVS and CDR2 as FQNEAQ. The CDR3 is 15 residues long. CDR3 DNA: TGTGCCAGCAGCTCCGGTGAAGGGGTCGGCTATGGCTACACCTTC. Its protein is CASSSGEGVGYGYTF.

CDR3 loop: CASTSGQGRNYGYTF. The CDR3 DNA reads TGTGCCAGCACCTCAGGACAGGGCCGTAACTATGGCTACACCTTC. The V and J genes are TRBV7-9 and TRBJ1-2; TRBD1 matches at 8 bases. CDR3 size: 15 residues. V lost 7 bases to trimming and J lost 1 base; unmatched junction nucleotides: 8. Germline V gene sequence: CDR1 SEHNR, CDR2 FQNEAQ (reference sequence).

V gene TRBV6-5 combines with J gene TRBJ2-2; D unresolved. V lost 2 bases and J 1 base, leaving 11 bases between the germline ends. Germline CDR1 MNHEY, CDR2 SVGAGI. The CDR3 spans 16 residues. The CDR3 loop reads CASSYRLPLNTGELFF. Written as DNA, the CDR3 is TGTGCCAGCAGTTACCGTCTTCCCCTGAACACCGGGGAGCTGTTTTTT.

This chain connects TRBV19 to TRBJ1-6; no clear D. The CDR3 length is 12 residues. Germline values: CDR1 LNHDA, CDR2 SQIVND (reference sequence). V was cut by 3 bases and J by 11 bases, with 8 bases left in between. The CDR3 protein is CASSMLKAPLHF. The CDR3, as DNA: TGTGCCAGTAGTATGCTGAAGGCACCCCTCCACTTT.

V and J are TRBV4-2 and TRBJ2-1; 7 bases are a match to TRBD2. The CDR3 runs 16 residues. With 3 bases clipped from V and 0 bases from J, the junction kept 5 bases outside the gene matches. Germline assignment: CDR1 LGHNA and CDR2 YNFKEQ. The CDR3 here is CASSQATSVSYNEQFF. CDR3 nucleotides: TGTGCCAGCAGCCAGGCCACTAGCGTCTCCTACAATGAGCAGTTCTTC.

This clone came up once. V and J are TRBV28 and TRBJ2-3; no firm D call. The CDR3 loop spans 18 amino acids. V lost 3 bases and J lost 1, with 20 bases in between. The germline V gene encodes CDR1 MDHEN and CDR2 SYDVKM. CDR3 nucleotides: TGTGCCAGCAGTTTTATTGCCGTTTGGGGTAGGCGCACAGATACGCAGTATTTT. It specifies CASSFIAVWGRRTDTQYF.

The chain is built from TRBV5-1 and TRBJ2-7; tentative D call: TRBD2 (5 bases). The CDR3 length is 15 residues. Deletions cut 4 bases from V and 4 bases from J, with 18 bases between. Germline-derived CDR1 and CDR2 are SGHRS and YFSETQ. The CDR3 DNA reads TGCGCCAGCAGCAAAGCCCCGGACTCCTCTTACGAGCAGTACTTC. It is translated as CASSKAPDSSYEQYF.

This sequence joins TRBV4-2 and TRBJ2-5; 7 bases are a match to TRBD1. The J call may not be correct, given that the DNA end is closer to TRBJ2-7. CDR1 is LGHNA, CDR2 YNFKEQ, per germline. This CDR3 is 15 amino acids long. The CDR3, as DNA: TGTGCCAGCAGCCAAGACAGGGGGAGCTCCTACGAGCAGTACTTC. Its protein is CASSQDRGSSYEQYF.

CDR3 sequence (DNA): TGTGCCAGCAGCTTGGGACAGGGGGCCGACGAGCAGTACTTC. It yields the protein CASSLGQGADEQYF. The genes are TRBV5-6 and TRBJ2-7, with TRBD1 matching 10 bases. The CDR3 is made up of 14 amino acids. Germline V gene sequence: CDR1 SGHDT, CDR2 YYEEEE. V dropped 0 bases and J dropped 5; count of bases not matched to a gene: 2.

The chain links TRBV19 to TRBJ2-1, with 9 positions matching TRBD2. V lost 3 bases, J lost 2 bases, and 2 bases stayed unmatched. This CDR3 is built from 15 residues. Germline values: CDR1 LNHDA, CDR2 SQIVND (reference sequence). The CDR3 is CASSIASGAYNEQFF. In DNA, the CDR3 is TGTGCCAGTAGTATTGCTAGCGGGGCCTACAATGAGCAGTTCTTC.

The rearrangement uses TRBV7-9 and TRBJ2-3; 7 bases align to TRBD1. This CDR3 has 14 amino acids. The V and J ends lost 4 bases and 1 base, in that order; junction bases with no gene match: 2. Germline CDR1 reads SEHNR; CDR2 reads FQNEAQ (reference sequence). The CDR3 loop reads CASSSGQGTDTQYF. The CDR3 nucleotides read TGTGCCAGCAGCTCCGGACAGGGCACAGATACGCAGTATTTT. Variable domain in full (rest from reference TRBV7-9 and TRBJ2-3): DTGVSQNPRHKITKRGQNVTFRCDPISEHNRLYWYRQTLGQGPEFLTYFQNEAQLEKSRLLSDRFSAERPKGSFSTLEIQRTEQGDSAMYLCASSSGQGTDTQYFGPGTRLTVL.